Listed below are T cell receptor beta chains from one sample, sequenced in a study of molecular identifiers for immune sequencing clone quantification. Each CDR3 protein gets one entry after TCRdb re-called the PCR reads with MiXCR. Of about half a million distinct CDR3 sequences listed, about a quarter were seen once; the top ten hold around 0.76%. The material sequenced was naive CD8+ T cells from blood, with Jurkat cell RNA spiked in. These receptor sequences come from a human donor in good health. Some libraries in this study had Jurkat cell RNA spiked in. CDR3s include the opening cysteine and the closing phenylalanine or tryptophan. D genes are given only for firm matches. The listing skips clone size in some rows; elsewhere it reads once, few, many or a size class.

size: many; length: 15; J: TRBJ2-5; V: TRBV7-9; D: .; CDR3: CASSLVPMSDETQYF; DNA: TGTGCCAGCAGCTTAGTACCTATGTCTGACGAGACCCAGTACTTC
size: .; length: 15; J: TRBJ2-7; V: TRBV4-3; D: .; CDR3: CASSQVGRGTYEQYF; DNA: TGCGCCAGCAGCCAAGTAGGACGGGGGACCTACGAGCAGTACTTC
size: .; length: 15; J: TRBJ2-7; V: TRBV4-3; D: .; CDR3: CASSQDTGESREQYF; DNA: TGCGCCAGCAGCCAAGATACGGGAGAGTCCCGCGAGCAGTACTTC
size: .; length: 15; J: TRBJ2-7; V: TRBV2; D: TRBD1; CDR3: CASSELGTGDYEQYF; DNA: TGTGCCAGCAGTGAGTTGGGGACAGGGGACTACGAGCAGTACTTC
size: few; length: 15; J: TRBJ2-3; V: TRBV7-9; D: .; CDR3: CASSLGLGTSDTPYF; DNA: TGTGCCAGCAGCTTAGGACTAGGGACTTCAGATACGCCGTATTTT
size: .; length: 17; J: TRBJ1-1; V: TRBV11-2; D: TRBD1; CDR3: CASSLVTGGLVNTEAFF; DNA: TGTGCCAGCAGCTTAGTGACAGGGGGACTTGTGAACACTGAAGCTTTCTTT
size: few; length: 18; J: TRBJ2-5; V: TRBV7-6; D: TRBD2; CDR3: CASSLVPSLAGGEETQYF; DNA: TGTGCCAGCAGCTTAGTTCCGAGTCTAGCGGGGGGGGAAGAGACCCAGTACTTC
size: many; length: 17; J: TRBJ2-3; V: TRBV7-9; D: TRBD2; CDR3: CASSLAQGLAGTDTQYF; DNA: TGTGCCAGCAGCTTAGCGCAAGGACTAGCAGGCACAGATACGCAGTATTTT
size: .; length: 14; J: TRBJ2-7; V: TRBV9; D: TRBD1; CDR3: CASSVGGQAYEQYF; DNA: TGTGCCAGCAGCGTAGGAGGACAGGCCTACGAGCAGTACTTC
size: many; length: 14; J: TRBJ1-4; V: TRBV12-3/TRBV12-4; D: TRBD1; CDR3: CASSLTGRGEKLFF; DNA: TGTGCCAGCAGCCTGACAGGGAGGGGTGAAAAACTGTTTTTT
size: many; length: 15; J: TRBJ2-7; V: TRBV5-1; D: .; CDR3: CASSLDSSSDYEQYF; DNA: TGCGCCAGCAGCTTGGATTCTAGCTCCGACTACGAGCAGTACTTC
size: .; length: 12; J: TRBJ2-7; V: TRBV29-1; D: TRBD1; CDR3: CSVAGGSYEQYF; DNA: TGCAGCGTTGCAGGGGGCTCCTACGAGCAGTACTTC
size: .; length: 14; J: TRBJ1-1; V: TRBV5-1; D: .; CDR3: CASSLLNKESEAFF; DNA: TGCGCCAGCAGCTTGCTTAACAAGGAATCTGAAGCTTTCTTT
size: many; length: 14; J: TRBJ2-7; V: TRBV12-3/TRBV12-4; D: .; CDR3: CASSPGPGGYEQYF; DNA: TGTGCCAGCAGTCCAGGGCCGGGTGGGTACGAGCAGTACTTC
size: .; length: 11; J: TRBJ2-5; V: TRBV6-1; D: .; CDR3: CASSTEHPQYF; DNA: TGTGCCAGCAGCACAGAACATCCCCAGTACTTC
size: few; length: 17; J: TRBJ2-3; V: TRBV24-1; D: .; CDR3: CATSDFKGPAPADTQYF; DNA: TGTGCCACCAGTGATTTCAAGGGGCCAGCACCGGCAGATACGCAGTATTTT
size: .; length: 15; J: TRBJ1-1; V: TRBV7-9; D: .; CDR3: CASSYLQSGWSEAFF; DNA: TGTGCCAGCAGCTACCTACAGTCGGGGTGGAGTGAAGCTTTCTTT
size: many; length: 13; J: TRBJ2-1; V: TRBV6-5; D: .; CDR3: CASTPGVYNEQFF; DNA: TGTGCCAGCACTCCAGGGGTATACAATGAGCAGTTCTTC
size: many; length: 16; J: TRBJ2-5; V: TRBV5-4; D: .; CDR3: CASSLDFTTAGETQYF; DNA: TGTGCCAGCAGCTTGGATTTCACAACGGCGGGAGAGACCCAGTACTTC
size: many; length: 13; J: TRBJ2-7; V: TRBV30; D: TRBD2; CDR3: CAWSGLADYEQYF; DNA: TGTGCCTGGTCGGGACTAGCGGATTACGAGCAGTACTTC
size: .; length: 9; J: TRBJ1-5; V: TRBV12-5; D: .; CDR3: CASYQPQHF; DNA: TGTGCTAGCTATCAGCCCCAGCATTTT
size: many; length: 16; J: TRBJ1-3; V: TRBV12-3/TRBV12-4; D: .; CDR3: CASSTSDLPGRNTIYF; DNA: TGTGCCAGCAGTACCTCGGACCTACCCGGGAGAAACACCATATATTTT
size: .; length: 16; J: TRBJ2-5; V: TRBV11-2; D: TRBD2; CDR3: CASSWGRGNFQETQYF; DNA: TGTGCCAGCAGCTGGGGGAGGGGAAACTTCCAAGAGACCCAGTACTTC
size: .; length: 15; J: TRBJ1-1; V: TRBV19; D: .; CDR3: CASRAGAWVNTEAFF; DNA: TGTGCCAGTAGGGCGGGGGCGTGGGTGAACACTGAAGCTTTCTTT
size: .; length: 13; J: TRBJ2-7; V: TRBV7-9; D: TRBD1; CDR3: CASSLGGGHEQYF; DNA: TGTGCCAGCAGCTTAGGAGGGGGCCACGAGCAGTACTTC
size: many; length: 15; J: TRBJ2-7; V: TRBV25-1; D: TRBD1; CDR3: CASSELRQGSYEQYF; DNA: TGTGCCAGCAGTGAACTTAGACAGGGGTCCTACGAGCAGTACTTC
size: many; length: 13; J: TRBJ1-2; V: TRBV20-1; D: .; CDR3: CSARAPDDYGYTF; DNA: TGCAGTGCTAGAGCTCCAGATGACTATGGCTACACCTTC